This T cell receptor (beta chain) was retrieved from a study of blood T cell repertoires in COVID-19. V was clipped by 0 bases and J by 5 bases, with 8 bases between them. The length of the CDR3 is 14 residues. Germline CDR1 and CDR2: SGHNT and YYREEE (reference sequence). Authors' processing steps: Amplified reference gene primers provided the basis for estimating nucleated cell counts. The repertoire was sequenced with immunoSEQ multiplex PCR; TCRdb's copy has only in-frame clones and lacks some. V, J and clone size were drawn from that table, and D and trimming were deduced from the DNA. Of roughly 25,000 clones listed, around 94% are singletons.

The V gene is TRBV5-4, the J gene TRBJ1-4, with D perhaps TRBD1 (5 bases). The TCR sequence derives from a woman aged 45-59 years with active COVID-19. Sequencing was done on a sample of peripheral blood. CDR3 residues: CASSLATANEKLFF. The CDR3 nucleotides read TGTGCCAGCAGCTTGGCGACAGCAAATGAAAAACTGTTTTTT.